Presented here are 8 T cell receptor beta chains from one specimen sequenced in a study of CD4 T cells in relation to SARS-CoV-2 and coronaviruses. Data came from immunoSEQ multiplex PCR; TCRdb stores just in-frame clones and leaves some out. The sample has about 59,000 clones; just over 85% are singletons. Unexposed donor CD4+ T cells date from about 2011-2018, before the COVID-19 pandemic. The specimen sequenced was memory CD4+ T cells from PBMCs. The source of these receptors is a human donor in good health.

The CDR3, as DNA: TGTGCCAGCAGCTTCCCTGACAACTACGAGCAGTACTTC. Translating it yields CASSFPDNYEQYF. The chain employs TRBV7-8 and TRBJ2-7; D gene unclear. Germline CDR1 reads SGHVS; CDR2 reads FQNEAQ. The CDR3 totals 13 residues. Trimming shortened V by 3 bases and J by 3 bases, and 9 bases separated the two germline ends.

The chain links TRBV24-1 to TRBJ2-1; 8 bases line up with TRBD1. Germline V gene lookup returns CDR1 KGHDR and CDR2 SFDVKD. V was pared by 3 bases and J by 7 bases, with 7 bases of the junction left unmatched. The CDR3 has 15 residues. CDR3 protein: CATSDDRGLWNEQFF. CDR3 coding DNA: TGTGCCACCAGTGATGACAGGGGTTTATGGAATGAGCAGTTCTTC.

V and J are TRBV5-4 and TRBJ1-4; 7 bases map to TRBD1. Per the germline V gene, CDR1 is SGHNT and CDR2 is YYREEE (reference sequence). Losses at the gene ends were 4 bases for V and 7 bases for J; bases not matched to a gene: 10. This CDR3 has 15 residues. Written as DNA, the CDR3 is TGTGCCAGCAGCCCGAGGGCAGGGGGAGCTGAAAAACTGTTTTTT. Translated, it gives CASSPRAGGAEKLFF.

This chain uses TRBV2 with TRBJ2-5; a possible D gene is TRBD1 (6 bases). CDR3 length: 15 amino acids. V was cut by 6 bases and J by 2 bases, with 16 bases left in between. CDR1 and CDR2 from the germline V gene are SNHLY and FYNNEI. The CDR3 spells CASSEQTGGQETQYF. The CDR3 region has the DNA TGTGCCAGCAGCGAGCAGACAGGTGGTCAAGAGACCCAGTACTTC.

The chain is built from TRBV5-1 and TRBJ2-2, with 7 bases lining up with TRBD2. This CDR3 comprises 16 residues. Germline assignment: CDR1 SGHRS and CDR2 YFSETQ. The V and J ends lost 2 bases and 1 base, in that order; junction bases with no gene match: 5. CDR3 in amino acids: CASSFGSSGNTGELFF. CDR3 DNA sequence: TGCGCCAGCAGCTTCGGTTCTAGCGGGAACACCGGGGAGCTGTTTTTT.

Only a few counts were recorded for this clone. The gene calls are TRBV7-7 and TRBJ1-4; D remains ambiguous. Germline lookup yields CDR1 SSHAT and CDR2 FNYEAQ (reference sequence). CDR3 size: 14 residues. With 2 bases removed from V and 5 bases from J, the gap between germline ends came to 9 bases. CDR3 in DNA: TGTGCCAGCAGCTTATCCGGGGAGAATGAAAAACTGTTTTTT. Translation gives CASSLSGENEKLFF.

The chain joins TRBV3-1 (or the pseudogene TRBV3-2) to TRBJ2-7; TRBD2 aligns across 12 bases. V shed 5 bases and J 4 bases; nucleotides not matched to a gene: 3. The CDR3 is made up of 14 amino acids. Per the germline V gene, CDR1 is LGHDT and CDR2 is YNNKEL (reference sequence). The CDR3 loop is CASSTTSGSYEQYF. The CDR3 DNA follows: TGTGCCAGCAGCACGACTAGCGGGAGTTACGAGCAGTACTTC.

The rearrangement links TRBV10-2 to TRBJ2-4, with 11 nucleotides matching TRBD2. CDR1 and CDR2 from the germline V gene are WSHSY and SAAADI. This CDR3 is built from 14 residues. The J segment lost 5 bases and the V segment lost 6 bases, leaving 3 bases of the junction unmatched. The CDR3 sequence is CASSHSGRENIQYF. CDR3 bases: TGCGCCAGCAGCCATAGCGGGAGGGAAAACATTCAGTACTTC.